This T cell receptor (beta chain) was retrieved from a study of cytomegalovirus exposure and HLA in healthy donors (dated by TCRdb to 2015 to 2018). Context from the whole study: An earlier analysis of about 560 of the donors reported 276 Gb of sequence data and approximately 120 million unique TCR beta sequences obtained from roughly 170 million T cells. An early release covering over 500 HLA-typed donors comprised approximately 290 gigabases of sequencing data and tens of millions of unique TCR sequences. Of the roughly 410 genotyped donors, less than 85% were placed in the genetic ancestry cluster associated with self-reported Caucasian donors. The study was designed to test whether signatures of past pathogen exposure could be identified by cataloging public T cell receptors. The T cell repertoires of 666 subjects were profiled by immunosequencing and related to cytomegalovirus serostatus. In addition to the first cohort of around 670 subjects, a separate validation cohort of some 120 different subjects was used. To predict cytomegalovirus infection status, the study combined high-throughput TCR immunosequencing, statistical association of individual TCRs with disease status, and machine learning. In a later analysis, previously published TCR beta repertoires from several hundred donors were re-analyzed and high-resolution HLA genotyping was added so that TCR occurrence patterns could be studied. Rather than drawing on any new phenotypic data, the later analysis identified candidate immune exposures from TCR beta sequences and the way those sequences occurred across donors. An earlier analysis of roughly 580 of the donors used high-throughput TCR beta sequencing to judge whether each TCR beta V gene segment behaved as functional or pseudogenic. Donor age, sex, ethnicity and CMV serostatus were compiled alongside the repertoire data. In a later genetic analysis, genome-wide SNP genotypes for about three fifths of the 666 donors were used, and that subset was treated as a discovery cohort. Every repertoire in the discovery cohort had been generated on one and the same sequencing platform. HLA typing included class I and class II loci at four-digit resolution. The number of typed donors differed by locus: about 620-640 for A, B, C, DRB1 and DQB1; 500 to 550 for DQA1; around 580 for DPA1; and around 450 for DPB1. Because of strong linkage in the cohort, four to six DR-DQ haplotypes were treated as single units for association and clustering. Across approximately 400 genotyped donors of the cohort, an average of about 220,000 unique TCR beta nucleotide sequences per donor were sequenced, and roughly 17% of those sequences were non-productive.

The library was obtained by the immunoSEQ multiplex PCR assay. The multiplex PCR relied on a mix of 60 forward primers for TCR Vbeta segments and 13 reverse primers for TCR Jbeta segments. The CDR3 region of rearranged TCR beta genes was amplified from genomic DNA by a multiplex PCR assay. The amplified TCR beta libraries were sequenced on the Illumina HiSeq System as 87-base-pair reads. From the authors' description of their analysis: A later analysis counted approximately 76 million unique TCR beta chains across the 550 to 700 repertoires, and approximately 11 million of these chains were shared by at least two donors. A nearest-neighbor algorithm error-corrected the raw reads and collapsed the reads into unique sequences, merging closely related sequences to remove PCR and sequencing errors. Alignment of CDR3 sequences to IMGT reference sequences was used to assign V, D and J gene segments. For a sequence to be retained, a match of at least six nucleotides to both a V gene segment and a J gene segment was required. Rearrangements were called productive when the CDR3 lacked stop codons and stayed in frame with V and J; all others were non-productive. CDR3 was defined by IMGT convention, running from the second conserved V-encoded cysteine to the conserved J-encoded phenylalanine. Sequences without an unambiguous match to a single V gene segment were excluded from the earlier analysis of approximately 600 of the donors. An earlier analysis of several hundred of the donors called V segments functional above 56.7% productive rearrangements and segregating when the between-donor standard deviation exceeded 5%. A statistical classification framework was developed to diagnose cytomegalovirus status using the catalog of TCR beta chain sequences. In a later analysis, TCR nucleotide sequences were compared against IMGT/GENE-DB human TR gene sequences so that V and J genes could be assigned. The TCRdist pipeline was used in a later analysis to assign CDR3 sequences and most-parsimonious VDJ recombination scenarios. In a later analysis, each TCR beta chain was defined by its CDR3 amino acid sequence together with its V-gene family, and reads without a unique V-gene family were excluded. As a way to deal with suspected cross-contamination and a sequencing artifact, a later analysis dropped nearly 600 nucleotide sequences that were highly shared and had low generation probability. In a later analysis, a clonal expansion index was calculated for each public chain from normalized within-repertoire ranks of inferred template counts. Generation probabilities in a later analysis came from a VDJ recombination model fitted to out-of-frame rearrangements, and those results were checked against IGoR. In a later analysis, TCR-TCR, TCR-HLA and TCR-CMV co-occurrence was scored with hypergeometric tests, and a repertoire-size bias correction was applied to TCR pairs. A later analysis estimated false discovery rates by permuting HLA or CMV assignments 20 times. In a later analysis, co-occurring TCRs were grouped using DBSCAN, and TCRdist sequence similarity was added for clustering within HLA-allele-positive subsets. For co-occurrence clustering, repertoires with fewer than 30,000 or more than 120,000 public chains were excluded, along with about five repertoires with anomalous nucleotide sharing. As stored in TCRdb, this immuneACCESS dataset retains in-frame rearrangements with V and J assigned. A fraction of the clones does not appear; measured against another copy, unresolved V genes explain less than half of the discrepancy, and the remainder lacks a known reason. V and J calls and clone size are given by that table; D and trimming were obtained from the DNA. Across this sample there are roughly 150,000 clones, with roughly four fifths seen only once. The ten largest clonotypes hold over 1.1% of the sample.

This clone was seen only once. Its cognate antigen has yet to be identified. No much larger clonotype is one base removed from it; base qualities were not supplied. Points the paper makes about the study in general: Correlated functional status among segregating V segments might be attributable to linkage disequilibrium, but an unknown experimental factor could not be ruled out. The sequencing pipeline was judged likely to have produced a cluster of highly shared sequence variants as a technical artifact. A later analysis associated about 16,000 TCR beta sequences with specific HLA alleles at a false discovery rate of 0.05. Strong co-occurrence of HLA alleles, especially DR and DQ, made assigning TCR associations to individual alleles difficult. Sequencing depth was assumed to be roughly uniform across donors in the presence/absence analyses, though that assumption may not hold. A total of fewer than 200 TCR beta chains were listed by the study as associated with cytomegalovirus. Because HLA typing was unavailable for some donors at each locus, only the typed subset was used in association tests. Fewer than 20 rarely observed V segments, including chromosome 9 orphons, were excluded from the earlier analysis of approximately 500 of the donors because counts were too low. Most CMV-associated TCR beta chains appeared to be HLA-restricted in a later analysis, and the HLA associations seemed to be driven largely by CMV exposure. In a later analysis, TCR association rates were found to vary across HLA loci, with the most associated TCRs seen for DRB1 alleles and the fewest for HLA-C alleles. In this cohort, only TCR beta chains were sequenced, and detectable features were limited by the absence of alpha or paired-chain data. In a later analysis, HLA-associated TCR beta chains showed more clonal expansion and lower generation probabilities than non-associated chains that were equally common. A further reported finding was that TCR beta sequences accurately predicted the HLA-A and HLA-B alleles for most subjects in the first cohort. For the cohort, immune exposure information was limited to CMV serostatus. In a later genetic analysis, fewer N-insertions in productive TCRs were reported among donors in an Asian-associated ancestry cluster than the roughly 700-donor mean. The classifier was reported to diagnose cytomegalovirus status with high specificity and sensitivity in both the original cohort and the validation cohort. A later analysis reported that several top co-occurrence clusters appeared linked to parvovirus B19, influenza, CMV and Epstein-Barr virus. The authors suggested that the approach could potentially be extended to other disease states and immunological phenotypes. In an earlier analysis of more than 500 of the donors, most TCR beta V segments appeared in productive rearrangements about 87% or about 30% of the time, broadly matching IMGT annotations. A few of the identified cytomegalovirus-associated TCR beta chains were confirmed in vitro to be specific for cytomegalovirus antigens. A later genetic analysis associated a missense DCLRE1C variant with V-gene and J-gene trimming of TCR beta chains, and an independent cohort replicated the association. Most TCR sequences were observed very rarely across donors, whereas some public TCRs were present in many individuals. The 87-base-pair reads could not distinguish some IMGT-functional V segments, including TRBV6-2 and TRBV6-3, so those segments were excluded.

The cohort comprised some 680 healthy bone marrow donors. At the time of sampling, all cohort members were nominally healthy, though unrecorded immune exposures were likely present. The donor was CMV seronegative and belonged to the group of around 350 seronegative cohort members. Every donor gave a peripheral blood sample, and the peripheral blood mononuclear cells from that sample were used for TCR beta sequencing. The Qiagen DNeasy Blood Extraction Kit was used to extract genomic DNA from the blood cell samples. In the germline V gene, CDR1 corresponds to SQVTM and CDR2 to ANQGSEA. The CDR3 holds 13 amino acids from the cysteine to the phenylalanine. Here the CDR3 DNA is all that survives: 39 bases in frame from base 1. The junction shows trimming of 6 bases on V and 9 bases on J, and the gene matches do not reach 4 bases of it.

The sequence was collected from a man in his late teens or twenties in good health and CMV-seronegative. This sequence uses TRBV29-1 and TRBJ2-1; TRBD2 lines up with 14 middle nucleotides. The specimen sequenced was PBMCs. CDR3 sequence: CSVEGTSGGEQFF. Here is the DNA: TGCAGCGTAGAGGGGACTAGCGGGGGTGAGCAGTTCTTC.